Each of the 14 T cell receptor beta chains below was sequenced from the same sample in a study of shared clonotypes between healthy human individuals. Assay used: immunoSEQ multiplex PCR; TCRdb lists only in-frame clones, some missing. This table holds about 520,000 clones, 90% to 96% found once. The sample taken for sequencing was naive CD4+ T cells sorted from blood. The subset here: CD45RA+ positively selected. These receptors were obtained from a woman aged 30 to 39 in good health.

CDR3 sequence (DNA): TGTGCCAGCAGTACAGCAGGACAGGGACTCTCCTACGAGCAGTACTTC. This sequence encodes CASSTAGQGLSYEQYF. The chain combines TRBV28 with TRBJ2-7; 8 bases line up with TRBD1. V dropped 5 bases and J dropped 0; count of bases not matched to a gene: 9. The CDR3 extends over 16 amino acids. Looked up from germline, CDR1 is MDHEN and CDR2 is SYDVKM.

This chain connects TRBV4-1 to TRBJ2-2, with D possibly being TRBD1 (6 bases). This CDR3 has 15 amino acids. Looked up from germline, CDR1 is MGHRA and CDR2 is YSYEKL. V was shortened by 6 bases and J by 2 bases, with 13 bases between the two germline ends. CDR3 nucleotide sequence: TGCGCCAGCAGAGGGGGTCCCTTAAACACCGGGGAGCTGTTTTTT. Its protein product is CASRGGPLNTGELFF.

The chain links TRBV11-2 to TRBJ2-7; 12 bases fit TRBD2. Germline V gene lookup returns CDR1 SGHAT and CDR2 FQNNGV. Losses at the gene ends were 5 bases for V and 4 bases for J; bases not matched to a gene: 15. The length of the CDR3 is 18 residues. CDR3 amino acids: CASSPGLAGGPDRYEQYF. The DNA for the CDR3 is TGTGCCAGCAGCCCGGGGCTAGCGGGAGGGCCTGATAGGTACGAGCAGTACTTC.

The genes are TRBV5-4 and TRBJ2-3, with a tentative D call TRBD2 (6 bases). Trimming shortened V by 0 bases and J by 7 bases, and 15 bases separated the two germline ends. Germline-derived CDR1 and CDR2 are SGHNT and YYREEE (reference sequence). CDR3 length: 15 amino acids. The DNA of the CDR3 is TGTGCCAGCAGCTTGGGCGGGAACCTTATGAATACGCAGTATTTT. Translating it yields CASSLGGNLMNTQYF.

V gene TRBV29-1 combines with J gene TRBJ2-7, with 13 nucleotides matching TRBD2. The CDR3 totals 17 residues. J was trimmed by 4 bases and V by 6 bases; bases with no gene match: 15. CDR1 is SQVTM, CDR2 ANQGSEA, per germline. CDR3 coding DNA: TGCAGCGTCAAAACAGCGTTTCGGACTAGCGGGAGTTACGAGCAGTACTTC. Residues: CSVKTAFRTSGSYEQYF.

This clone was seen more than once but under ten times. Other DNA variants within this sample encode the same CDR3. The chain combines TRBV18 with TRBJ2-5, with 7 bases identical to TRBD1. The CDR3 totals 13 residues. Germline V gene data show CDR1 as KGHSH and CDR2 as LQKENI. The trim removed 3 bases at V and 2 bases at J, leaving 0 bases unmatched. In DNA form, the CDR3 reads TGTGCCAGCTCACCGGGACAGCAAGAGACCCAGTACTTC. Amino acids: CASSPGQQETQYF.

The rearrangement joins TRBV4-1 to TRBJ2-7; TRBD1 agrees at 7 bases. J lost 5 bases, V lost 1 base, and 14 bases had no gene match. The CDR3 has 17 amino acids. The germline V gene encodes CDR1 MGHRA and CDR2 YSYEKL. The DNA of the CDR3 is TGCGCCAGCAGCCAAGGGGGATGGGACAGACGCGGCAACGAGCAGTACTTC. Residues: CASSQGGWDRRGNEQYF.

This chain links TRBV11-2 with TRBJ2-7; D possibly corresponds to TRBD1 (7 bases). V lost 1 base to trimming and J lost 0 bases, with 22 bases between them. In germline, CDR1 is SGHAT, CDR2 FQNNGV. This CDR3 is 19 amino acids long. The CDR3 nucleotides are TGTGCCAGCAGCTTAGTCGCAGGGGGGTGGCGGGGAGACTCCTACGAGCAGTACTTC. Protein sequence: CASSLVAGGWRGDSYEQYF.

The CDR3 bases are TGTGCCAGCAGGCTCGATACAGGGGGCCGGGGAGCAAAACTGTTTTTT. Translation gives CASRLDTGGRGAKLFF. The V and J genes are TRBV28 and TRBJ1-4, with TRBD1 matching over 9 bases. The CDR3 contains 16 residues. The germline CDR1 and CDR2 sequences are MDHEN and SYDVKM. The J segment lost 10 bases and the V segment lost 6 bases, leaving 15 bases of the junction unmatched.

The rearrangement joins TRBV7-6 to TRBJ1-4; a weak D match, TRBD1 (5 bases). The V end was cut by 5 bases, the J end by 8 bases, with 18 bases between. Looked up from germline, CDR1 is SGHVS and CDR2 is FNYEAQ. The CDR3 is 15 amino acids. CDR3 nucleotide sequence: TGTGCCAGCAGCCCAGTTGGGGGGAATTCCGAAAAACTGTTTTTT. This translates into CASSPVGGNSEKLFF.

V usage is TRBV27 and J usage is TRBJ2-2, with 8 bases aligning to TRBD1. The junction had 3 bases not matched to a gene; V was cut back by 3 bases and J by 6 bases. The germline V gene has CDR1 MNHEY and CDR2 SMNVEV (reference sequence). The CDR3 sequence is 14 residues long. The CDR3 region is CASSLDRDAGELFF. DNA of the CDR3: TGTGCCAGCAGTTTGGACAGGGATGCCGGGGAGCTGTTTTTT.

This sequence joins TRBV19 and TRBJ1-1, with a tentative D call TRBD1 (5 bases). Germline lookup yields CDR1 LNHDA and CDR2 SQIVND (reference sequence). The ends were cut back, 5 bases at V and 4 bases at J, with 14 bases in the middle. This CDR3 has 14 residues. CDR3 loop: CASSQNRGGTEAFF. DNA of the CDR3: TGTGCCAGTAGTCAGAATCGGGGCGGCACTGAAGCTTTCTTT.

V and J are TRBV7-2 and TRBJ1-5, with a possible D match to TRBD1 (5 bases). Germline loops: CDR1 SGHTA, CDR2 FQGNSA. This CDR3 spans 15 amino acids. V was clipped by 2 bases and J by 2 bases, with 10 bases between them. CDR3 nucleotide sequence: TGTGCCAGCAGCTTAAACAGGATCGGCAATCAGCCCCAGCATTTT. Its translation is CASSLNRIGNQPQHF.

This clone was counted once. The chain is built from TRBV28 and TRBJ1-5; 8 nucleotides match TRBD1. This CDR3 is 14 amino acids long. Germline V gene lookup returns CDR1 MDHEN and CDR2 SYDVKM. Trimming took 3 bases from V and 6 from J; bases not matched to a gene: 4. In DNA form, the CDR3 reads TGTGCCAGCAGTTTGACAGGGGAAACTCAGCCCCAGCATTTT. Translation: CASSLTGETQPQHF.